This T cell receptor beta chain was observed in a study of cytomegalovirus exposure and HLA in healthy donors. Primers for the PCR totalled 60 Vbeta and 13 Jbeta. Clones were read by immunoSEQ multiplex PCR, and TCRdb kept only the in-frame ones, dropping some. The sample records about 160,000 clones, about four fifths being singletons. Sequencing was performed on PBMCs. This TCR derives from a man aged 45-65 years in good health and CMV-seropositive.

CDR3 sequence reads: CASSRKHGDSPLHF. In nucleotides, the CDR3 is TGCGCCAGCAGCCGCAAACACGGGGATTCACCCCTCCACTTT. This chain uses TRBV4-1 with TRBJ1-6; D is unclear. The CDR3 covers 14 residues. V lost 4 bases, J lost 8 bases, and 12 bases lay in between. The V gene's germline CDR1 is MGHRA and CDR2 YSYEKL.